These 27 T cell receptor beta chains originate from one sample sequenced in a study of T cell responses to AZD1222 COVID-19 vaccine. Clones were read by immunoSEQ multiplex PCR, and TCRdb kept only the in-frame ones, dropping some. Among about 120,000 clones listed, more than 70% were seen once. The specimen comprised peripheral blood, sampled on day 0 of AZD1222 vaccination. These receptors came from an adult in good health.

This clone was seen once. The rearrangement uses TRBV29-1 and TRBJ2-1; 14 nucleotides line up with TRBD2. The CDR3 is 19 residues long. With V trimmed by 8 bases and J by 1 base, 16 bases remained unmatched. Germline CDR1 reads SQVTM; CDR2 reads ANQGSEA. The CDR3 sequence: CSLTDPTSGRAWSYNEQFF. The CDR3 region has the DNA TGCAGCCTAACCGATCCGACTAGCGGGAGGGCCTGGTCCTACAATGAGCAGTTCTTC.

The chain links TRBV6-1 to TRBJ1-1; no definite D call. The CDR3 has 13 amino acids. The germline V and J ends were trimmed by 3 bases and 1 base, with 6 bases remaining between them. Germline V lookup: CDR1 MNHNS, CDR2 SASEGT. The CDR3 loop reads CASSESENTEAFF. CDR3 DNA sequence: TGTGCCAGCAGTGAGTCAGAGAACACTGAAGCTTTCTTT.

The chain joins TRBV6-5 to TRBJ2-7; 9 bases agree with TRBD2. Trimming cost V 4 bases and J 3 bases; bases outside gene matches: 4. CDR1 and CDR2 from the germline V gene are MNHEY and SVGAGI. The CDR3 sequence is 14 residues long. CDR3 residues: CASSWREGFYEQYF. The CDR3, as DNA: TGTGCCAGCAGTTGGCGGGAGGGCTTCTACGAGCAGTACTTC.

CDR3 in amino acids: CASSLVSYGYTF. CDR3 nucleotide sequence: TGTGCCAGCAGCTTGGTCAGCTATGGCTACACCTTC. The chain is built from TRBV5-6 and TRBJ1-2; no definite D call. The germline CDR1 and CDR2 sequences are SGHDT and YYEEEE. CDR3 length: 12 amino acids. Trimming removed 0 bases from V and 4 bases from J, with 4 bases in between.

The rearrangement joins TRBV27 to TRBJ1-2; possibly TRBD1 for D (5 bases). V dropped 3 bases and J dropped 4 bases, with 12 bases sitting between them. The germline CDR1 and CDR2 sequences are MNHEY and SMNVEV (reference sequence). The CDR3 totals 14 residues. The CDR3 here is CASSLTEGLYGYTF. In DNA, the CDR3 is TGTGCCAGCAGTTTGACGGAGGGGCTCTATGGCTACACCTTC.

The chain links TRBV10-3 to TRBJ1-3; 9 nucleotides line up with TRBD1. After removal of 3 bases from V and 2 bases from J, the junction contained 2 bases not matched to a gene. The germline V gene has CDR1 ENHRY and CDR2 SYGVKD. The CDR3 spans 15 residues. This CDR3 reads CAISDHRGPGNTIYF. The CDR3 nucleotides are TGTGCCATCAGTGACCACAGGGGGCCTGGAAACACCATATATTTT.

This chain connects TRBV7-8 to TRBJ2-7; possibly TRBD1 or TRBD2 for D (5 bases each). V was clipped by 5 bases and J by 2 bases, with 19 bases between them. This CDR3 comprises 16 residues. Germline V CDR1 and CDR2: SGHVS, FQNEAQ. The CDR3 DNA sequence: TGTGCCAGCAGCATTACTTCGGGACCGTTGACCTACGAGCAGTACTTC. This gives the protein CASSITSGPLTYEQYF.

This sequence joins TRBV12-3 or TRBV12-4 and TRBJ1-2, with TRBD1 as a possible D gene (5 bases). V was shortened by 5 bases and J by 6 bases, with 13 bases between the two germline ends. The CDR3 has 13 residues. The CDR3 DNA reads as TGTGCCAGCAGTCCAGGGTTCGATCATGGCTACACCTTC. Its protein product is CASSPGFDHGYTF.

The chain joins TRBV9 to TRBJ1-3; possible D gene TRBD1, 5 bases. Germline-derived CDR1 and CDR2 are SGDLS and YYNGEE. The V gene lost 5 bases and the J gene lost 4 bases, with 16 bases spanning the gap. This CDR3 contains 15 residues. DNA of the CDR3: TGTGCCAGCAGTCGCGGGGGGGTTTCGGGAAACACCATATATTTT. Translated: CASSRGGVSGNTIYF.

The chain couples TRBV9 to TRBJ2-1; 7 bases are a match to TRBD2. The V gene's germline CDR1 is SGDLS and CDR2 YYNGEE. CDR3 length: 17 residues. Trimming cost V 4 bases and J 3 bases; bases outside gene matches: 13. The CDR3 DNA sequence: TGTGCCAGCAGCCCAAAAACGCTAGCGGACGACTACAATGAGCAGTTCTTC. It is translated as CASSPKTLADDYNEQFF.

In nucleotides, the CDR3 is TGTGCCAGTAGTATTTGGCTCGGGACGGCGGCTTGGCTGGCAACTAATGAAAAACTGTTTTTT. It yields the protein CASSIWLGTAAWLATNEKLFF. This chain joins TRBV19 and TRBJ1-4; weak D call: TRBD1 (5 bases). The CDR3 extends over 21 amino acids. The germline CDR1 and CDR2 sequences are LNHDA and SQIVND (reference sequence). V was pared by 3 bases and J by 0 bases, with 26 bases between.

V and J are TRBV6-5 and TRBJ2-7, with D possibly matching TRBD1 (5 bases). The CDR3 spans 13 residues. Germline V gene sequence: CDR1 MNHEY, CDR2 SVGAGI. V shed 2 bases and J shed 3 bases, with 8 bases lying between them. The CDR3 nucleotides are TGTGCCAGCAGTTACGGAGACAGCTACGAGCAGTACTTC. Amino acid sequence: CASSYGDSYEQYF.

The count of this clone is one. The genes are TRBV7-9 and TRBJ1-5; possible D gene TRBD1, 5 bases. V lost 1 base and J lost 11, with 15 bases in between. Germline CDR1 is SEHNR and CDR2 is FQNEAQ (reference sequence). The CDR3 is made up of 14 amino acids. In DNA form, the CDR3 reads TGTGCCAGCAGCTTAGATGGGACCCTTGTGTCCCAGCATTTT. Amino acid sequence: CASSLDGTLVSQHF. The complete variable domain, with remaining parts taken from reference TRBV7-9 and TRBJ1-5, reads DTGVSQNPRHKITKRGQNVTFRCDPISEHNRLYWYRQTLGQGPEFLTYFQNEAQLEKSRLLSDRFSAERPKGSFSTLEIQRTEQGDSAMYLCASSLDGTLVSQHFGDGTRLSIL.

V gene TRBV12-5 combines with J gene TRBJ2-1, with 14 bases fitting TRBD2. CDR1 and CDR2 (germline): LGHNT, FRNRAP. J was trimmed by 2 bases and V by 2 bases; bases with no gene match: 2. The CDR3 consists of 17 residues. The CDR3, as DNA: TGTGCTAGTGGTTTGAGACTAGCGGGAGGGCCCTACAATGAGCAGTTCTTC. Residues: CASGLRLAGGPYNEQFF.

The J gene is TRBJ2-7, the V gene TRBV13; 13 nucleotides line up with TRBD2. With 4 bases clipped from V and 5 bases from J, the junction kept 2 bases outside the gene matches. CDR3 length equals 14 residues. Germline CDR1 is PRHDT and CDR2 is FYEKMQ (reference sequence). The CDR3 DNA follows: TGTGCCAGCAGCTCCGGACTAGCGGGAGACGAGCAGTACTTC. It encodes CASSSGLAGDEQYF.

The CDR3: CASNTGASYEQYF. Written as DNA, the CDR3 is TGTGCCAGCAATACAGGGGCTTCCTACGAGCAGTACTTC. The chain recombines TRBV12-3 or TRBV12-4 with TRBJ2-7; 7 bases agree with TRBD1. With V trimmed by 7 bases and J by 1 base, 4 bases remained unmatched. The CDR3 has 13 residues.

This clone turned up a few times. The chain joins TRBV19 to TRBJ2-7; 8 bases agree with TRBD1. The CDR3 totals 16 residues. The germline V gene has CDR1 LNHDA and CDR2 SQIVND (reference sequence). V dropped 1 base and J dropped 2; count of bases not matched to a gene: 7. The CDR3 is CASSIGAGTGAYEQYF. CDR3 sequence (DNA): TGTGCCAGTAGTATAGGGGCAGGGACAGGCGCCTACGAGCAGTACTTC.

The CDR3: CASRTGGGTEAFF. CDR3 DNA: TGTGCCAGTAGAACAGGGGGCGGCACTGAAGCTTTCTTT. The gene calls are TRBV19 and TRBJ1-1; TRBD1 matches at 9 bases. Germline V gene lookup returns CDR1 LNHDA and CDR2 SQIVND (reference sequence). This CDR3 has 13 amino acids. J was trimmed by 4 bases and V by 6 bases; bases with no gene match: 3. Using reference TRBV19 and TRBJ1-1 for the parts outside the CDR3, the full variable domain is DGGITQSPKYLFRKEGQNVTLSCEQNLNHDAMYWYRQDPGQGLRLIYYSQIVNDFQKGDIAEGYSVSREKKESFPLTVTSAQKNPTAFYLCASRTGGGTEAFFGQGTRLTVV.

This chain connects TRBV19 to TRBJ2-1; no firm D call. Trimming removed 5 bases at V and 5 bases at J, with 13 bases between. Germline V gene lookup returns CDR1 LNHDA and CDR2 SQIVND (reference sequence). The CDR3 has 14 residues. Written as DNA, the CDR3 is TGTGCCAGTAGTTCCCGACTCAATCACAATGAGCAGTTCTTC. This translates into CASSSRLNHNEQFF.

V usage is TRBV9 and J usage is TRBJ1-1; D uncertain. The CDR3 runs 13 residues. V lost 2 bases to trimming and J lost 2 bases, with 7 bases between them. In germline, CDR1 is SGDLS, CDR2 YYNGEE. This CDR3 is CASSVWINTEAFF. In DNA, the CDR3 is TGTGCCAGCAGCGTTTGGATCAACACTGAAGCTTTCTTT. The variable domain in full, with the rest retrieved from reference TRBV9 and TRBJ1-1, is DSGVTQTPKHLITATGQRVTLRCSPRSGDLSVYWYQQSLDQGLQFLIQYYNGEERAKGNILERFSAQQFPDLHSELNLSSLELGDSALYFCASSVWINTEAFFGQGTRLTVV.

The chain couples TRBV30 to TRBJ1-6, with unresolved D. The V and J ends lost 4 bases and 5 bases respectively, with 9 bases between them. Germline loops: CDR1 GTSNPN, CDR2 SVGIG (reference sequence). The CDR3 loop spans 13 amino acids. CDR3: CAWTLEHNSPLHF. The CDR3 DNA reads as TGTGCCTGGACTCTGGAGCATAATTCACCCCTCCACTTT.

The chain links TRBV7-9 to TRBJ1-1; D possibly corresponds to TRBD1 (6 bases). V was clipped by 1 base and J by 4 bases, with 13 bases between them. Germline loops: CDR1 SEHNR, CDR2 FQNEAQ (reference sequence). This CDR3 has 15 residues. The CDR3 DNA is TGTGCCAGCAGCTTAGAGGGGGGGCTTGGCACTGAAGCTTTCTTT. Amino acid sequence: CASSLEGGLGTEAFF.

The chain combines TRBV6-1 with TRBJ2-7; D possibly corresponds to TRBD2 (6 bases). V dropped 2 bases and J dropped 0 bases, with 11 bases sitting between them. This CDR3 has 15 amino acids. The germline V gene has CDR1 MNHNS and CDR2 SASEGT. The chain's CDR3 is CASSEMSTSSYEQYF. The CDR3 DNA reads as TGTGCCAGCAGTGAAATGTCGACTAGCTCCTACGAGCAGTACTTC.

The chain carries TRBV2 and TRBJ2-7, with 12 bases fitting TRBD2. The CDR3 contains 16 residues. Per germline, CDR1 SNHLY and CDR2 FYNNEI. V shed 6 bases and J 7 bases; nucleotides not matched to a gene: 13. The CDR3, as DNA: TGTGCCAGCAGCGCGTTGGGACTAGCGGGCAATAGGGAGCAGTACTTC. Translated: CASSALGLAGNREQYF.

The V gene is TRBV28, the J gene TRBJ2-7, with D uncertain. Germline CDR1 is MDHEN and CDR2 is SYDVKM. The CDR3 runs to 13 residues. Trimming removed 8 bases from V and 0 bases from J, with 11 bases in between. In DNA, the CDR3 is TGTGCCAGCCTACGGTTGAGCTCCTACGAGCAGTACTTC. Translating it yields CASLRLSSYEQYF.

The chain is built from TRBV6-6 and TRBJ2-7; TRBD1 agrees at 10 bases. The CDR3 runs to 14 residues. CDR1 and CDR2 from the germline V gene are MNHNY and SVGAGI (reference sequence). J gave up 3 bases and V 7 bases, and 6 bases lay outside the gene matches. CDR3 sequence (DNA): TGTGCCAGCACCAGACAGGGGGCGATCTACGAGCAGTACTTC. Its protein product is CASTRQGAIYEQYF.

The chain couples TRBV4-1 to TRBJ2-3, with 8 nucleotides matching TRBD1. CDR3 size: 18 residues. The V gene's germline CDR1 is MGHRA and CDR2 YSYEKL. Trimming removed 1 base from V and 2 bases from J; junction bases left unmatched: 11. The chain's CDR3 is CASSQVDPTGGNTDTQYF. The CDR3 nucleotides are TGCGCCAGCAGCCAAGTTGACCCCACAGGGGGAAACACAGATACGCAGTATTTT.